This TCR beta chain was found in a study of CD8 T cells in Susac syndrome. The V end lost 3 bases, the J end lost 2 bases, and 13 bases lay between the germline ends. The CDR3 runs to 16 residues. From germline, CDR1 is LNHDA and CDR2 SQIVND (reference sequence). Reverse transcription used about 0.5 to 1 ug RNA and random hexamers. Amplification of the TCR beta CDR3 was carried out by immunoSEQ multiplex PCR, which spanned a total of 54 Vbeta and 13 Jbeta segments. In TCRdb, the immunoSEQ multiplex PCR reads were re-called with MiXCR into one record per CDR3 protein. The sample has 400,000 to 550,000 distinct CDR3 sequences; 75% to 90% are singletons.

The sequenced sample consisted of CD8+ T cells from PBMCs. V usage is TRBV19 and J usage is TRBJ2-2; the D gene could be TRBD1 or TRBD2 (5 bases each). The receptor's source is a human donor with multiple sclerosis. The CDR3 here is CASSIWETDNTGELFF. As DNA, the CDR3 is TGTGCCAGTAGTATCTGGGAGACAGATAACACCGGGGAGCTGTTTTTT.